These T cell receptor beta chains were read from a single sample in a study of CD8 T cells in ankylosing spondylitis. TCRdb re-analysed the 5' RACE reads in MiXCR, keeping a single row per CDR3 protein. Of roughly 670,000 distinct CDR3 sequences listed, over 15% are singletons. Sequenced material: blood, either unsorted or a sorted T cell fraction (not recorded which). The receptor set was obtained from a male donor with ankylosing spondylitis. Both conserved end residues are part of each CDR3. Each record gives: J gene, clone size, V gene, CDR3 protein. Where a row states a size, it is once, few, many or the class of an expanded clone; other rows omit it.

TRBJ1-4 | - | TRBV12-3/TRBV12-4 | CASRRTGTGWEKLFF
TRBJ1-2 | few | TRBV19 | CASTSRTAYGYTF
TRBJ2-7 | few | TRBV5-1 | CASSRTVQGNYEQYF
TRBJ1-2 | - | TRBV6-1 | CASSELSDSHYGYTF
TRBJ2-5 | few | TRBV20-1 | CSARDLRASGTGTQYF
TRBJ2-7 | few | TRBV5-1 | CASSLESVSYEQYF
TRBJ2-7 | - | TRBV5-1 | CASSPGEDEQYF
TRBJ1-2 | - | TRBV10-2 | CASTPAGYGYTF
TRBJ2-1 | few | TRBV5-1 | CASSLPGTGSNEQFF
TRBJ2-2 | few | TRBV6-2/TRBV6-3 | CASRLTGLYTGELFF
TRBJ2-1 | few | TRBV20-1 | CSARDEGGLRGSGNEQFF
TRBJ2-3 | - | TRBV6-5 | CASSYTAGEDTQYF
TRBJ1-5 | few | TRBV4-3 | CASSQDRRGGNQPQHF
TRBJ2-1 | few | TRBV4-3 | CASSQVAGRFNEQFF
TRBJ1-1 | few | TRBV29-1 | CSVLWLGVDTEAFF
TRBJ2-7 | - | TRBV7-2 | CASSLDRVGEQYF
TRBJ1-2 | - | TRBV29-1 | CSVRMTDYGYTF
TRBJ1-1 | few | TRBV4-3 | CASSQDRHPNTEAFF
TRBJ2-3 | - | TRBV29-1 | CSVGRTSGTDTQYF